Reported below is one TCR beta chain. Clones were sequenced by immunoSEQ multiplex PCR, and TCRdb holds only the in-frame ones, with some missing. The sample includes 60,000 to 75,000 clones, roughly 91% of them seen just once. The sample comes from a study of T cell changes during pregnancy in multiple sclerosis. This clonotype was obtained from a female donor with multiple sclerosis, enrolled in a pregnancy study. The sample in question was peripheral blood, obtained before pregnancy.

This chain's CDR3 is CASSYRNTEAFF. The CDR3 nucleotides read TGTGCCAGCAGTTACAGGAACACTGAAGCTTTCTTT. The chain carries TRBV2 and TRBJ1-1; D unclear. The CDR3 length is 12 residues. Between the trimmed V and J ends, which lost 5 bases and 1 base, there was a span of 5 bases. Per the germline V gene, CDR1 is SNHLY and CDR2 is FYNNEI.